This T cell receptor beta chain was identified in a study of vaccination effects on CD4 cells after COVID-19 (dated by TCRdb to 2022 to 2024). With regard to the full study: In the ViraFEST assay, PBMC were stimulated with viral peptide pools, and antigen-specific CD4+ T cell clonotypes were then identified by expansion using TCR sequencing. The full study included 9 to 10 COVID-19 convalescent patients and a few SARS-CoV-2-naive healthy vaccine recipients. The study compared SARS-CoV-2 spike-specific CD4+ TCR repertoires before and after mRNA vaccination in COVID-19 convalescent patients and infection-naive vaccine recipients. Approximately 2.1 million PBMC per well were cultured in IMDM with about 4.8% human AB serum, 8 to 10 IU/ml IL-2 and gentamicin, plus 10 ug/ml peptides. In the study, cultures from other donors were sequenced using the Oncomine TCR Beta short-read assay on an Illumina iSeq 100. Participants received two doses of either the BNT162b2 or the mRNA-1273 mRNA SARS-CoV-2 vaccine.

Receptor libraries were prepared by the immunoSEQ multiplex PCR assay. DNA from the cultured, isolated CD4+ T cells was subjected to TCR beta CDR3 sequencing. As for how the authors treated the data: Non-productive TCR sequences were removed, reads were trimmed to the CDR3 region, and CDR3s of at least 7 amino acids were retained. The MANAFEST web app was used to pick out antigen-specific clonotypes by comparing their expansion in peptide wells with that in reference cultures. Positive clones required FDR<0.05 expansion versus reference and all other wells, odds ratio above 5, and frequency above 0.1% in two replicate wells. Cross-reactive clonotypes were defined as significantly expanded in SARS-CoV-2 spike wells and in at least one common cold coronavirus spike condition. Levenshtein distance calculated with the stringdist R package was used to assess CDR3 similarity, and unrooted trees were constructed with ape in R 3.6.1. TCRdb took over this immuneACCESS table, retaining in-frame rearrangements with V and J assigned. Such tables are incomplete; in checked studies, under half of the missing clones stem from an unresolved V gene, and the remainder is unexplained. Clone size and V and J calls were adopted from that table, with D and trimming inferred from the DNA. Present in this sample are 65,000 to 80,000 clones, around 77% of which were seen just once. Together, the top ten hold roughly 2% of the sample.

After approximately eleven days of culture, CD4+ T cells were isolated with the EasySep CD4+ T cell isolation kit. Negative nucleocapsid antibody results before and after vaccination confirmed that the healthy vaccine recipients had no prior SARS-CoV-2 infection. Half of the culture medium was replaced with fresh IL-2-containing medium on days 3 and 7. Each peptide stimulation condition was cultured in triplicate wells unless otherwise noted. Using Ficoll-Paque Plus gradient centrifugation, PBMC were separated from whole blood and then either used fresh or cryopreserved at -140C. Genomic DNA was extracted from cultured CD4+ T cells with the QIAamp micro DNA kit. Relative to germline, V is missing 5 bases and J is missing 2 bases, with 16 bases of the junction outside any gene match. The germline V gene (reference sequence) provides CDR1 LNHDA and CDR2 SQIVND. Measured from the cysteine to the phenylalanine, the CDR3 is 19 residues long. The kept DNA is CDR3 alone, 57 bases in frame from the first base.

Points on this clone: The antigen this receptor binds is unknown. No qualities accompany the bases; no much larger clone lies one base away.

The paper's findings and limits, for the study overall: Marked clonal contraction was observed in both infection-induced and vaccine-induced clones at late post-vaccination timepoints, consistent with waning T cell responses. Limitations of the study were the small number of convalescent patients and the absence of early post-infection timepoints. Among healthy vaccine recipients, nearly all vaccine-induced clones were SARS-CoV-2 mono-reactive, and only 1 of 255 was cross-reactive with common cold coronaviruses.

The sequence links TRBV19 to TRBJ1-5, and 9 junctional nucleotides match TRBD1. Sample: CD4+ T cells from PBMCs cultured without peptide, taken before COVID-19 vaccination. This receptor was taken from a human donor who received a COVID-19 vaccine. The nucleotides read TGTGCCAGTAGTTTCAGACAGGGGGGATTTAGAGAAGGCAATCAGCCCCAGCATTTT. The encoded protein is CASSFRQGGFREGNQPQHF.